This TCR beta chain was captured in a study of vaccination and CD4 T cells after COVID-19. Study at large: Every participant had a vaccine, which was either BNT162b2 or mRNA-1273, given in two doses.

Sample treatment: roughly 10-day PBMC culture with coronavirus spike peptide pools or control peptides (ViraFEST assay). Fresh IL-2 medium replaced half the culture medium on days 3 and 7. With regard to this clonotype: The antigen is unknown.

Sequencing of the DNA from cultured CD4+ T cells was carried out with the Oncomine TCR Beta short-read assay. TCRdb processed the PCR reads anew with MiXCR; each CDR3 protein has one entry. The table lists some 5,000 distinct CDR3 sequences, 35% to 60% of them singletons. Germline assignment: CDR1 LGHNA and CDR2 YNFKEQ. V lost 3 bases and J lost 8; bases outside the gene matches: 12. The CDR3 contains 16 residues. This TCR was recovered from a human donor who had recovered from COVID-19. The rearrangement joins TRBV4-2 to TRBJ2-1; 8 bases align to TRBD1. Sequencing input: CD4+ T cells from blood, cultured in vitro. CDR3 residues: CASSHSSAGGLYEQFF. The CDR3 DNA is TGTGCCAGCAGCCACAGCAGTGCAGGGGGCCTCTATGAGCAGTTCTTC.